This T cell receptor (beta chain) originates from a study of shared clonotypes between healthy human individuals. Study-wide findings and caveats: Sharing across four donors was seen in around 5% of naive CD4 clonotypes. Large sequencing depth failed to make sorted-subset sequencing complete, rarefaction showed.

Sequenced by immunoSEQ multiplex PCR; TCRdb stores in-frame clones only, minus some. The data contain around 620,000 clones, 85% to 95% of them singletons. Concerning this clone itself: Its antigen is unidentified.

CD45RO negativity and positive selection for CCR7 defined naive CD8 cells, a population that excluded terminally differentiated effector memory CD45RA+ cells. Trimming shortened V by 1 base and J by 0 bases, and 3 bases separated the two germline ends. Germline V gene sequence: CDR1 SEHNR, CDR2 FQNEAQ (reference sequence). This CDR3 spans 13 amino acids. The sample consisted of naive CD8+ T cells sorted from blood. This clonotype was obtained from a young woman in good health. The chain carries TRBV7-9 and TRBJ1-1; unclear D gene. CDR3 residues: CASSLDVNTEAFF. The CDR3, as DNA: TGTGCCAGCAGCTTAGATGTGAACACTGAAGCTTTCTTT.